What follows describes a single T cell receptor beta chain. The antigen is unknown. V shed 1 base, J shed 3 bases, and the junction held 4 bases outside the gene matches. The CDR3 is 15 amino acids. The germline V gene has CDR1 SGHVS and CDR2 FQNEAQ. This record comes from a study of early T cells in non-severe SARS-CoV-2 infection. The wider study: Unsorted whole-blood RNA was sequenced in bulk, leaving chains unpaired. Notes on the study in general: Comparison of clonotypes with VDJdb favored anti-spike CD8 responses while missing private and CD4 specificities.

Individual cDNA molecules each received unique molecular identifiers attached to them. In TCRdb, the 5' RACE reads were re-called with MiXCR into one record per CDR3 protein. This sample carries 60,000 to 70,000 distinct CDR3 sequences, around 4.9% of them seen once, and the ten largest clones take under 6.5%. The genes are TRBV7-8 and TRBJ2-3; 7 nucleotides align to TRBD2. Sequencing was done on a sample of whole blood. The receptor was isolated from an adult who was a healthcare worker with PCR-confirmed SARS-CoV-2 infection or an uninfected control (not recorded which). This CDR3 reads CASSLVWGGTDTQYF. The DNA of the CDR3 is TGTGCCAGCAGCTTAGTATGGGGGGGAACAGATACGCAGTATTTT.